This entry lists 8 T cell receptor beta chains sequenced from one sample in a study of identical twins. TCRdb re-analysed the 5' RACE reads in MiXCR, keeping a single row per CDR3 protein. The profile shows hundreds of thousands of distinct CDR3 sequences, 8.6% of them singletons. This sample also belongs to another study, concerning yellow fever vaccine responses in identical twins.

Sequencing used PBMCs. The receptor set was obtained from a woman aged 18-29 years in good health.

The gene calls are TRBV20-1 and TRBJ2-1; perhaps D is TRBD1 or TRBD2 (7 bases each). Trimming took off 7 bases at V and 3 bases at J, with 19 bases between the two ends. Germline CDR1 is DFQATT and CDR2 is SNEGSKA (reference sequence). This CDR3 contains 15 residues. CDR3 nucleotides: TGCAGTGTTCCCTCAGGGGGGGGGGACTACAATGAGCAGTTCTTC. Translating it yields CSVPSGGGDYNEQFF.

This clonotype was seen repeatedly, ten times or more. The CDR3, as DNA: TGTGCCATCCTCCTGGAGCGGGGCTTAGATAATTCACCCCTCCACTTT. This translates into CAILLERGLDNSPLHF. The J gene is TRBJ1-6, the V gene TRBV12-3 or TRBV12-4, with D possibly matching TRBD1 (5 bases). The CDR3 consists of 16 residues. V gave up 10 bases and J gave up 5 bases, with 21 bases separating them.

This clonotype has just a few counts. The rearrangement joins TRBV6-5 to TRBJ2-7; TRBD1 aligns across 7 bases. Per germline, CDR1 MNHEY and CDR2 SVGAGI. V dropped 6 bases and J dropped 3; count of bases not matched to a gene: 8. The CDR3 runs to 14 residues. CDR3 region: CASRYSTGVYEQYF. The CDR3 DNA reads as TGTGCCAGCAGATATTCCACAGGGGTCTACGAGCAGTACTTC.

This clonotype has only a few counts. V usage is TRBV9 and J usage is TRBJ2-7; 13 bases align to TRBD2. Germline CDR1 reads SGDLS; CDR2 reads YYNGEE. Germline trimming cut 1 base from V and 4 bases from J; bases unmatched to any gene: 11. The length of the CDR3 is 18 residues. CDR3 nucleotides: TGTGCCAGCAGCGTAAAATACTCGACTAGCGGGAGGAGGTACGAGCAGTACTTC. It encodes CASSVKYSTSGRRYEQYF.

This clonotype was detected only a few times. The chain is built from TRBV19 and TRBJ2-1; TRBD2 matches 7 bases. CDR1 is LNHDA, CDR2 SQIVND, per germline (reference sequence). The CDR3 is made up of 15 amino acids. J lost 2 bases, V lost 7 bases, and 8 bases had no gene match. CDR3 DNA sequence: TGTGCCAGTACTTCACTGGGGGGGACCTACAATGAGCAGTTCTTC. Its translation is CASTSLGGTYNEQFF.

J is TRBJ2-4 and V is TRBV28; TRBD2 aligns across 7 bases. Unmatched junction bases numbered 10, after V lost 5 bases and J lost 6 bases. The CDR3 sequence is 15 residues long. CDR1 is MDHEN, CDR2 SYDVKM, per germline. The CDR3, as DNA: TGTGCCAGCAGTCTCAAACCGACTAGCAGAAACATTCAGTACTTC. It encodes CASSLKPTSRNIQYF. Full variable domain (remainder filled in from reference TRBV28 and TRBJ2-4): DVKVTQSSRYLVKRTGEKVFLECVQDMDHENMFWYRQDPGLGLRLIYFSYDVKMKEKGDIPEGYSVSREKKERFSLILESASTNQTSMYLCASSLKPTSRNIQYFGAGTRLSVL.

V is TRBV19 and J is TRBJ2-2, with 12 bases lining up with TRBD2. In germline, CDR1 is LNHDA, CDR2 SQIVND (reference sequence). The CDR3 covers 16 residues. V shed 6 bases and J 4 bases; nucleotides not matched to a gene: 6. The CDR3 bases are TGTGCCAGTAGACGAACTAGCGGGAGGCCCACCGGGGAGCTGTTTTTT. Protein sequence: CASRRTSGRPTGELFF.

This clonotype was seen more than once but under ten times. The chain has TRBV6-1 and TRBJ2-2; D may match TRBD1 or TRBD2 (5 bases each). The V end lost 7 bases, the J end lost 0 bases, and 12 bases lay between the germline ends. CDR3 size: 15 residues. The germline V gene has CDR1 MNHNS and CDR2 SASEGT. The CDR3 reads CASKRGSANTGELFF. Written as DNA, the CDR3 is TGTGCCAGCAAACGGGGCAGCGCGAACACCGGGGAGCTGTTTTTT.